This T cell receptor (beta chain) was sequenced during a study of T cells after yellow fever vaccination. Overall study findings and caveats: Only a minor proportion of clonotypes was detected across both CD4 and CD8 compartments. Researchers report a weaker secondary response that nonetheless peaked faster, day 5 versus 15. Among primary-vaccination clones, most reappeared after the booster, at roughly 96% for CD4 and about 90% for CD8.

One entry per CDR3 protein results from TCRdb running MiXCR on the 5' RACE reads. This sample carries 360,000 or so distinct CDR3 sequences, 9.5% to 13% of them seen once, and the ten largest clones take less than 20%. This clonotype has ten or more counts. Its antigen is not identified. Sequences were derived from PBMCs, sampled on the day of the first yellow fever vaccination. This clonotype was sampled from a man younger than 35 who received the YFV17D yellow fever vaccine.

In DNA, the CDR3 is TGCGCCAGCAGCTTGGCCCTTCTATCGGGCACAGATACGCAGTATTTT. Translated, it gives CASSLALLSGTDTQYF. The chain employs TRBV5-1 and TRBJ2-3; D remains unclear. Germline CDR1 and CDR2: SGHRS and YFSETQ. This CDR3 is 16 amino acids long. V gave up 0 bases and J gave up 1 base, with 12 bases separating them.